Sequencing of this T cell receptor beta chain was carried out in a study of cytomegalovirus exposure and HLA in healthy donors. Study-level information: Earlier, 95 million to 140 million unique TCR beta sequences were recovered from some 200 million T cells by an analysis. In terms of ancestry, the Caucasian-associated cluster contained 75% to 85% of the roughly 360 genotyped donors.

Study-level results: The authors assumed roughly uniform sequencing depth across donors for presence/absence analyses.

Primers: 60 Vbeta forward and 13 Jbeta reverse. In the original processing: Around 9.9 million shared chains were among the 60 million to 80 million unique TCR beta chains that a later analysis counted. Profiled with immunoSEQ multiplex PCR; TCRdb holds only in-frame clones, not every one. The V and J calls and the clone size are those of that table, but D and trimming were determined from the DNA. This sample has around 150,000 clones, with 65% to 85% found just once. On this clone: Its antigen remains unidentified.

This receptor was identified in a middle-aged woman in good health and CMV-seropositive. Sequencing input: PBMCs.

CDR3 sequence reads: CSAGRANSYEQYF. The CDR3 DNA reads TGTTCCGCGGGGAGGGCCAACTCCTACGAGCAGTACTTC. The chain has TRBV6-1 and TRBJ2-7, with 7 bases identical to TRBD2. The length of the CDR3 is 13 residues. The germline V gene encodes CDR1 MNHNS and CDR2 SASEGT.